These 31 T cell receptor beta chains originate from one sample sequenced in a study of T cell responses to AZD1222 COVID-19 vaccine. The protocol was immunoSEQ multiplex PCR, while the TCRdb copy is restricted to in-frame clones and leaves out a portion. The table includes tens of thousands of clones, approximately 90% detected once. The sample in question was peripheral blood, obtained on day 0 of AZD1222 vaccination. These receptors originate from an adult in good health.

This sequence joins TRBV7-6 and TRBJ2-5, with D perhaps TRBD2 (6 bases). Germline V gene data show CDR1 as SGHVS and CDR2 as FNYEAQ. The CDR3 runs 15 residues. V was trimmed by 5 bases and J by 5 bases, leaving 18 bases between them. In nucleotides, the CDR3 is TGTGCCAGCAGCATGCGGGACGTGGGGCGGGAGACCCAGTACTTC. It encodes CASSMRDVGRETQYF.

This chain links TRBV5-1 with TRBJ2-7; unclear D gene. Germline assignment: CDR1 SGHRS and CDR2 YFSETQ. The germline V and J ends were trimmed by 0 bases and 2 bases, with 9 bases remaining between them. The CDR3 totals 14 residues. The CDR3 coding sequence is TGCGCCAGCAGCTTGGGCGGCAGCCCCTACGAGCAGTACTTC. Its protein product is CASSLGGSPYEQYF.

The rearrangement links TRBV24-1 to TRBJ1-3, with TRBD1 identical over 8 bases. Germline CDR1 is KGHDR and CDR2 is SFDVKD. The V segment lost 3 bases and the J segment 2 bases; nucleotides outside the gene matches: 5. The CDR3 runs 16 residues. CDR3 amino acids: CATSDGQGSAGNTIYF. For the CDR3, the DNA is TGTGCCACCAGTGATGGACAGGGTAGCGCTGGAAACACCATATATTTT.

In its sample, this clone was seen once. In nucleotides, the CDR3 is TGCGCCAGCAGCTCGGACTTCCAAGAGACCCAGTACTTC. It yields the protein CASSSDFQETQYF. The chain joins TRBV5-1 to TRBJ2-5; tentative D call: TRBD2 (5 bases). Trimming removed 3 bases from V and 1 base from J, with 7 bases in between. Germline V gives CDR1 SGHRS, CDR2 YFSETQ. This CDR3 region has 13 residues.

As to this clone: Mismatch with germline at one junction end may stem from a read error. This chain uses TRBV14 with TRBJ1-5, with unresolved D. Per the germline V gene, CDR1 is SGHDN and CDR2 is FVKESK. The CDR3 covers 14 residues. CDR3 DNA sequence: TGCATGGGAAAAAGTTGCGATAGCAATCAGCCCCAGCATTTT. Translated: CMGKSCDSNQPQHF.

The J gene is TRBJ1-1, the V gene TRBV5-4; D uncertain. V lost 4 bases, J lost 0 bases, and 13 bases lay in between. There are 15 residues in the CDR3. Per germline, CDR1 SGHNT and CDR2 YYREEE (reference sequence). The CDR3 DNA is TGTGCCAGCAGCCCCGAACGGTCAATGAACACTGAAGCTTTCTTT. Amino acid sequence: CASSPERSMNTEAFF.

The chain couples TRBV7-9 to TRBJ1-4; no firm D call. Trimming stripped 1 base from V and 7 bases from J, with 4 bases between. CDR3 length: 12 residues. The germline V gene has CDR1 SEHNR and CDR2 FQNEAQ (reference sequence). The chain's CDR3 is CASSLVFEKLFF. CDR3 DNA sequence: TGTGCCAGCAGCTTAGTTTTTGAAAAACTGTTTTTT.

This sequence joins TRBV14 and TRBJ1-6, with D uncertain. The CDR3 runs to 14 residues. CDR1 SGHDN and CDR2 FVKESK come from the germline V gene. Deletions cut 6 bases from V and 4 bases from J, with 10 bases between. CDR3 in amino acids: CASSRPGYNSPLHF. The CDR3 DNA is TGTGCCAGCAGTCGTCCGGGATATAATTCACCCCTCCACTTT.

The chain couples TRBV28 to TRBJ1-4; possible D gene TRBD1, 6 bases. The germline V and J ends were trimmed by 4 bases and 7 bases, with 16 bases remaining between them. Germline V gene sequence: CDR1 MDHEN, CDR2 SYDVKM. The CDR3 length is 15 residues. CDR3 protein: CASSSIQGGGEKLFF. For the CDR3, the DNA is TGTGCCAGCAGTTCCATACAGGGAGGAGGTGAAAAACTGTTTTTT.

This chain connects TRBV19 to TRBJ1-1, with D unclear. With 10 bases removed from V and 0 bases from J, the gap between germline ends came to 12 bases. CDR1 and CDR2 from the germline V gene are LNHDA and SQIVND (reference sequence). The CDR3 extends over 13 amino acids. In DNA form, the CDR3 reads TGTGCCACCAGGCACACGATGAACACTGAAGCTTTCTTT. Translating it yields CATRHTMNTEAFF.

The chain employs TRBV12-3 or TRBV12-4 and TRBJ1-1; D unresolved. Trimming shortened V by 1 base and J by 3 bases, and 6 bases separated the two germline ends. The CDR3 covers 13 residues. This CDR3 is CASSLEVHTEAFF. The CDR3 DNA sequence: TGTGCCAGCAGTTTAGAGGTACACACTGAAGCTTTCTTT.

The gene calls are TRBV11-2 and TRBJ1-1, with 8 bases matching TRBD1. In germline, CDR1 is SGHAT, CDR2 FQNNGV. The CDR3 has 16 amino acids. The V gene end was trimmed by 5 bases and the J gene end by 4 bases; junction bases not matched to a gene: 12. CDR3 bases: TGTGCCAGCAGCCGGACCTACGAACAGGGGGGCACTGAAGCTTTCTTT. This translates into CASSRTYEQGGTEAFF.

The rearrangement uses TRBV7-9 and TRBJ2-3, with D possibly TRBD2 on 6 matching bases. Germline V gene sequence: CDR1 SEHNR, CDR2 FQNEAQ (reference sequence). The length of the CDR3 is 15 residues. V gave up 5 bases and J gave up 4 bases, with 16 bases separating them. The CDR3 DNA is TGTGCCAGCAGCCTCCGAATGAGGGAGGCAGATACGCAGTATTTT. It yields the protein CASSLRMREADTQYF.

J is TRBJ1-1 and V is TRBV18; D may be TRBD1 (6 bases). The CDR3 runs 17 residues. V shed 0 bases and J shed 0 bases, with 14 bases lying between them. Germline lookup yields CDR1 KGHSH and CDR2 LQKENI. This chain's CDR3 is CASSPPGADRMNTEAFF. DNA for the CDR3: TGTGCCAGCTCACCACCGGGGGCGGACAGAATGAACACTGAAGCTTTCTTT. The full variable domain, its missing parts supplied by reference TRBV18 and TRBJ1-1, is NAGVMQNPRHLVRRRGQEARLRCSPMKGHSHVYWYRQLPEEGLKFMVYLQKENIIDESGMPKERFSAEFPKEGPSILRIQQVVRGDSAAYFCASSPPGADRMNTEAFFGQGTRLTVV.

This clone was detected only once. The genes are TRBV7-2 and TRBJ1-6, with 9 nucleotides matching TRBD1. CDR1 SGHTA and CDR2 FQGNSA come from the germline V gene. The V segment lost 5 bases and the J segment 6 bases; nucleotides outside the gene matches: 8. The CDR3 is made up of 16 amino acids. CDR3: CASSTKDRGLNSPLHF. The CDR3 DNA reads TGTGCCAGCAGCACGAAGGACAGGGGCCTTAATTCACCCCTCCACTTT.

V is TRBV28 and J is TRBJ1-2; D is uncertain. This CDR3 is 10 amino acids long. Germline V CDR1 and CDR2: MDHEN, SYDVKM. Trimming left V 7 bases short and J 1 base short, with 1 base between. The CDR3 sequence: CASNNYGYTF. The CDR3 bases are TGTGCCAGCAATAACTATGGCTACACCTTC.

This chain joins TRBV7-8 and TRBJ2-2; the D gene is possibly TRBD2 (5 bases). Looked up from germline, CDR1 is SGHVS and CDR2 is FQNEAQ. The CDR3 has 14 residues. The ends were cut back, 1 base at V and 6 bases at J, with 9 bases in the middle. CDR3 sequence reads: CASSLVWGAGELFF. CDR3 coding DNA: TGTGCCAGCAGCTTAGTGTGGGGAGCCGGGGAGCTGTTTTTT.

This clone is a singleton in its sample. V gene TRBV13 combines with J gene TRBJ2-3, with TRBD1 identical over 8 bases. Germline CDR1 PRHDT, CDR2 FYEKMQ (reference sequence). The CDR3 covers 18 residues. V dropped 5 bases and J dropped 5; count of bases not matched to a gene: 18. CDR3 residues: CASSRGTAGGAGRDTQYF. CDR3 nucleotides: TGTGCCAGCAGCCGGGGAACGGCAGGGGGCGCCGGGAGAGATACGCAGTATTTT.

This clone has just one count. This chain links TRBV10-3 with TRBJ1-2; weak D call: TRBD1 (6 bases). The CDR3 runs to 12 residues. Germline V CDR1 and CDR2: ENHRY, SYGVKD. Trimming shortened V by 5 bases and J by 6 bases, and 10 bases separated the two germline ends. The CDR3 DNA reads TGTGCCATCAGTAACGCAGGGGATGGCTACACCTTC. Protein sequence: CAISNAGDGYTF.

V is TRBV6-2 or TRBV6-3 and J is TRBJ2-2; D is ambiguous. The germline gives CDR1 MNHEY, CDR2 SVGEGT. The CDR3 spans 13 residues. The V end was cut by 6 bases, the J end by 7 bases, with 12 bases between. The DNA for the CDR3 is TGTGCCAGCAGCCCCCGGCCTAGCGGGGAGCTGTTTTTT. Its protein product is CASSPRPSGELFF.

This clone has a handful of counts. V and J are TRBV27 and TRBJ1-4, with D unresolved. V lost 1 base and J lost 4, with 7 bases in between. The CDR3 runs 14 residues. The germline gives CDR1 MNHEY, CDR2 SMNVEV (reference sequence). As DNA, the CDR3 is TGTGCCAGCAGTTTATGGATAGGTAATGAAAAACTGTTTTTT. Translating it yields CASSLWIGNEKLFF.

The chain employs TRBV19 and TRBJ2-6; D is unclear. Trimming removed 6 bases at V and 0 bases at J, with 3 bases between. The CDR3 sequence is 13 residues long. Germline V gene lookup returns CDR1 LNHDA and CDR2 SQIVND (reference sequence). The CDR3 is CASSLSGANVLTF. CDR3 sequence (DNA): TGTGCCAGTAGCCTCTCTGGGGCCAACGTCCTGACTTTC.

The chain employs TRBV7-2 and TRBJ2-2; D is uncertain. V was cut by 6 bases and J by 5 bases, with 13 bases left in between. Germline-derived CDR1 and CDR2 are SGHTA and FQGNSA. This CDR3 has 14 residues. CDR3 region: CASSPDRATGELFF. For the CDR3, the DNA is TGTGCCAGCAGTCCCGACCGGGCGACCGGGGAGCTGTTTTTT.

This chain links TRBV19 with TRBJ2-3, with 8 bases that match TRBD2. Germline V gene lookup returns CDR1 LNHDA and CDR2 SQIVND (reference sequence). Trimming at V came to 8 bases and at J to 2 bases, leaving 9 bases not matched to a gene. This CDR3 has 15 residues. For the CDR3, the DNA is TGTGCCAGTCAGACGAGCGGGGGATACACAGATACGCAGTATTTT. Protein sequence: CASQTSGGYTDTQYF. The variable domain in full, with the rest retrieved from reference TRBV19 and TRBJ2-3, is DGGITQSPKYLFRKEGQNVTLSCEQNLNHDAMYWYRQDPGQGLRLIYYSQIVNDFQKGDIAEGYSVSREKKESFPLTVTSAQKNPTAFYLCASQTSGGYTDTQYFGPGTRLTVL.

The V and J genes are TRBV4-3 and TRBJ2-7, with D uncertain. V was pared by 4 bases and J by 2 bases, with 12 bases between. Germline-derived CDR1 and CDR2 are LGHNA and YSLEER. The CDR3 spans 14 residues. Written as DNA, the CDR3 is TGCGCCAGCAGCCCGGACCTCATTACCTACGAGCAGTACTTC. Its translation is CASSPDLITYEQYF.

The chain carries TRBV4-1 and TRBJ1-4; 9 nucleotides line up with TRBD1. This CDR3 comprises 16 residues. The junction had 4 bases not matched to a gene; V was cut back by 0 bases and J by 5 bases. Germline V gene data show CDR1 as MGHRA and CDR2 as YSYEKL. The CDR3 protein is CASSQEGTGFNEKLFF. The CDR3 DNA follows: TGCGCCAGCAGCCAAGAGGGGACAGGGTTCAATGAAAAACTGTTTTTT.

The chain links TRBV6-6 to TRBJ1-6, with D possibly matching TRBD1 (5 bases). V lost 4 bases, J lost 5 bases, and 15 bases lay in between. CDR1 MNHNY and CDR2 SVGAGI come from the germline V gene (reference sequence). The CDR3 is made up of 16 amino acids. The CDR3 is CASSSRQRLDNSPLHF. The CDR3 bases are TGTGCCAGCAGTTCCCGACAGCGCCTAGATAATTCACCCCTCCACTTT.

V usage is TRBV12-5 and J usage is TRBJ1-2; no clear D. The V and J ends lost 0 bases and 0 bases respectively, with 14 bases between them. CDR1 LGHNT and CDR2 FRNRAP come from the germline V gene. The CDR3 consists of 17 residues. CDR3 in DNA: TGTGCTAGTGGTTTGGTAGGGATCCTCCGACCTAACTATGGCTACACCTTC. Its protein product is CASGLVGILRPNYGYTF.

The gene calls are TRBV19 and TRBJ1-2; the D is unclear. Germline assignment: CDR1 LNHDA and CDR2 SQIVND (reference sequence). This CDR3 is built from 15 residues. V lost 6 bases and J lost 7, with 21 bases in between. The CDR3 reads CASSGIRGFEGGYTF. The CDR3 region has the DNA TGTGCCAGTAGCGGTATAAGAGGGTTCGAGGGTGGCTACACCTTC.

The DNA of the CDR3 is TGTGCCAGCAGCTTAAACAGGGGGACCGGGGAGCTGTTTTTT. Encoded protein: CASSLNRGTGELFF. The genes are TRBV7-9 and TRBJ2-2, with TRBD1 matching over 8 bases. CDR1 is SEHNR and CDR2 is FQNEAQ in the germline V gene (reference sequence). CDR3 size: 14 residues. V was clipped by 2 bases and J by 5 bases; unmatched bases: 1.

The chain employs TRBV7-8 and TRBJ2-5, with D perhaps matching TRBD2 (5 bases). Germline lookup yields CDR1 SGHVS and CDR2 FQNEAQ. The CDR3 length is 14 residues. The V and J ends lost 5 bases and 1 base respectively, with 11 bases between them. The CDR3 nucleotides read TGTGCCAGCAGCCTAGGACTCCGCCAAGAGACCCAGTACTTC. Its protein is CASSLGLRQETQYF.